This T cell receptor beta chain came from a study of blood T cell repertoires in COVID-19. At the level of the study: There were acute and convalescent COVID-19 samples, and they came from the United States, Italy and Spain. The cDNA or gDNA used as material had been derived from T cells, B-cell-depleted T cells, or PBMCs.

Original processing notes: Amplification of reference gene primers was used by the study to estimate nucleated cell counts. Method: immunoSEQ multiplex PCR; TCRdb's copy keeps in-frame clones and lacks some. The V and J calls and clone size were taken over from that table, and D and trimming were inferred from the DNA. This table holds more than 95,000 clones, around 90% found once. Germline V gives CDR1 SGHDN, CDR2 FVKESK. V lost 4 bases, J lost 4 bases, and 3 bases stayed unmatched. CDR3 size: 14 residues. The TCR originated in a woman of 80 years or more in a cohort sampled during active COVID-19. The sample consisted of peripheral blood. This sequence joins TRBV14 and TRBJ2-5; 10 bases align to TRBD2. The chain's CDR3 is CASSPRLAGETQYF. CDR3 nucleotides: TGTGCCAGCAGCCCTCGACTAGCGGGAGAGACCCAGTACTTC.